A selection of T cell receptor beta chains follows, all from one sample in a study of blood T cell repertoires in COVID-19. Only in-frame clones appear in the TCRdb table, and some are missing; sequencing was by immunoSEQ multiplex PCR. The table records roughly 290,000 clones, 89% of them present only once. Sequenced input: peripheral blood. Receptors originate from an older woman with acute or convalescent COVID-19. CDR3s include the opening cysteine and the closing phenylalanine or tryptophan. The order of the fields is D gene, J gene, V gene, clone size, CDR3 length, CDR3 DNA, CDR3 protein. A D gene is named only where the DNA matches it firmly. Some rows mark clone size as missing; the rest say once, few, many or name a class of expanded clone.

. TRBJ2-5 TRBV9 . 14 TGTGCCAGCAGCGTAGATGCAGGGGTGGAGACCCAGTACTTC CASSVDAGVETQYF
. TRBJ2-5 TRBV6-2/TRBV6-3 . 14 TGTGCCAGCAGTTACCCGGACTGGTGGGAGACCCAGTACTTC CASSYPDWWETQYF
TRBD1 TRBJ1-5 TRBV29-1 . 16 TGCAGCGTTGCAGGTGTTGGGACAGGGGGCTCCCAGCCCCAGCATTTT CSVAGVGTGGSQPQHF
TRBD1 TRBJ2-7 TRBV4-2 . 14 TGTGCCAGCAGCCAACGACAGGGGGCGCACGAGCAGTACTTC CASSQRQGAHEQYF
TRBD2 TRBJ2-7 TRBV19 . 15 TGTGCCAGTAGCGGGGGGGCAGGACTTCCCTACGAGCAGTACTTC CASSGGAGLPYEQYF
. TRBJ1-5 TRBV24-1 . 13 TGTGCCACCAGTGATCGAGGGGGGGAGCCCCAGCATTTT CATSDRGGEPQHF
. TRBJ1-5 TRBV6-6 few 15 TGTGCCAGCAGTTACCTACAAAGCAGGGATCAGCCCCAGCATTTT CASSYLQSRDQPQHF
. TRBJ2-1 TRBV16 . 15 TGTGCCAGCAGCCAATCGACAGACTTCTACAATGAGCAGTTCTTC CASSQSTDFYNEQFF
. TRBJ1-6 TRBV30 . 16 TGTGCCTGGAGTCAGTTGCTAGGCTCCTATAATTCACCCCTCCACTTT CAWSQLLGSYNSPLHF
TRBD2 TRBJ2-1 TRBV6-1 . 16 TGTGCCAGCAGTGAAGCGCCAGCGGGGGACCACAATGAGCAGTTCTTC CASSEAPAGDHNEQFF
TRBD1 TRBJ1-1 TRBV24-1 . 16 TGTGCCACCAGTGATCTGGACAGGGGAAGGGACACTGAAGCTTTCTTT CATSDLDRGRDTEAFF
. TRBJ1-1 TRBV5-6 medium-sized 14 TGTGCCAGCAGCTTGGTATTCATTAGCACTGAAGCTTTCTTT CASSLVFISTEAFF
TRBD2 TRBJ2-1 TRBV20-1 . 15 TGCAGTGCTAGTCCCACTAGCGGATCTTACAATGAGCAGTTCTTC CSASPTSGSYNEQFF
. TRBJ1-5 TRBV27 . 15 TGTGCCAGCAGTCCCAGGGACACGGCCAATCAGCCCCAGCATTTT CASSPRDTANQPQHF
TRBD1 TRBJ1-5 TRBV7-8 . 17 TGTGCCAGCAGCTCCCGAATCGACAGGGCAGGCAATCAGCCCCAGCATTTT CASSSRIDRAGNQPQHF
TRBD1 TRBJ1-6 TRBV6-2/TRBV6-3 . 15 TGTGCCAGCAGTTACCCCGGGAGGGGGCTCTCACCCCTCCACTTT CASSYPGRGLSPLHF
TRBD1 TRBJ2-2 TRBV6-4 . 15 TGTGCCAGCAGTTCCACAGGGGGCTCGGCCGGGGAGCTGTTTTTT CASSSTGGSAGELFF
. TRBJ2-3 TRBV18 . 14 TGTGCCAGCTCACCGGGTCAAACGGGAGATACGCAGTATTTT CASSPGQTGDTQYF
TRBD2 TRBJ2-5 TRBV6-5 . 15 TGTGCCAGCGGGTCCGACGGACTAGCACTGGAGACCCAGTACTTC CASGSDGLALETQYF
TRBD2 TRBJ2-2 TRBV19 once 16 TGTGCCAGTACAAAGGGGCCTAGCGGGAACACCGGGGAGCTGTTTTTT CASTKGPSGNTGELFF
. TRBJ2-5 TRBV6-2/TRBV6-3 . 14 TGTGCCAGCAGTCAAAGACAGCTTCAAGAGACCCAGTACTTC CASSQRQLQETQYF
. TRBJ1-2 TRBV30 . 14 TGTGCCTGCCAACCCGGGACACTCTCCTCTGGCTACACCTTC CACQPGTLSSGYTF
TRBD1 TRBJ1-2 TRBV4-2 . 15 TGTGCCAGCAGCCAAGATCCAGCGACAGGGGACGGCTACACCTTC CASSQDPATGDGYTF
TRBD1 TRBJ1-1 TRBV6-5 . 13 TGTGCCAGCAGCAAAGACAGGGGAGGTGAAGCTTTCTTT CASSKDRGGEAFF
. TRBJ1-1 TRBV7-2 few 13 TGTGCCAGCAGCTTAGTTCCCGGCAGGGAAGCTTTCTTT CASSLVPGREAFF
TRBD1 TRBJ2-7 TRBV19 . 15 TGTGCCAGTAGTATTTCCGGGACAGGAAACTACGAGCAGTACTTC CASSISGTGNYEQYF
TRBD2 TRBJ2-5 TRBV5-1 . 17 TGCGCCAGCAGCTTGGGGGCACGGGGCGGGAGCGCGGAGACCCAGTACTTC CASSLGARGGSAETQYF
TRBD1 TRBJ2-7 TRBV4-2 few 15 TGTGCCAGCAGCCAAGATCCCGGACAGGCCTACGAGCAGTACTTC CASSQDPGQAYEQYF
. TRBJ1-1 TRBV4-1 . 15 TGCGCCAGCAGCCAAGATCAGGTTATCGACACTGAAGCTTTCTTT CASSQDQVIDTEAFF
. TRBJ1-5 TRBV30 . 13 TGTGCCTGGAGTGTCGCGGATAATCAGCCCCAGCATTTT CAWSVADNQPQHF
TRBD1 TRBJ1-5 TRBV30 . 13 TGTGCCTGGAGTATGTCCTCAGGGGGTGCCCAGCATTTT CAWSMSSGGAQHF
TRBD1 TRBJ2-1 TRBV19 . 13 TGTGCCAGTAGGGAACAGGGGGGCAATGAGCAGTTCTTC CASREQGGNEQFF
. TRBJ2-5 TRBV6-5 . 14 TGTGCCAGCACCGCGGACATTATTCAAGAGACCCAGTACTTC CASTADIIQETQYF
TRBD1 TRBJ2-7 TRBV19 few 15 TGTGCCAGTAGTCCCCCCGGGACAGGGGCCTACGAGCAGTACTTC CASSPPGTGAYEQYF
TRBD2 TRBJ2-5 TRBV5-6 . 15 TGTGCCAGCAGCTTCCAAGGACTAGCGGGCAAGACCCAGTACTTC CASSFQGLAGKTQYF
TRBD1 TRBJ2-7 TRBV7-2 . 14 TGTGCCAGCAGCTTAGCGCGGACAGGGGGCGAGCAGTACTTC CASSLARTGGEQYF
. TRBJ2-7 TRBV6-5 . 11 TGTGCCAGCAGTTCAGGGCCCGAGCAGTACTTC CASSSGPEQYF
. TRBJ1-6 TRBV18 . 15 TGTGCCAGCTCACCACCGTCCACTACGAATTCACCCCTCCACTTT CASSPPSTTNSPLHF
. TRBJ1-4 TRBV15 . 14 TGTGCCACCAGCATAGCCAGCGAAGGAGCGCCGAGGGTTTTT CATSIASEGAPRVF
TRBD1 TRBJ1-3 TRBV28 . 18 TGTGCCAGCAGAACTCGGGACAGGGGACATAACTCTGGAAACACCATATATTTT CASRTRDRGHNSGNTIYF
. TRBJ1-2 TRBV2 . 12 TGTGCCAGTAGGACAGACGCCTATGGCTACACCTTC CASRTDAYGYTF
. TRBJ1-1 TRBV7-6 . 14 TGTGCCAGCAGCTTACGGGGGATGAACACTGAAGCTTTCTTT CASSLRGMNTEAFF
TRBD1 TRBJ1-2 TRBV10-3 few 15 TGTGCCATCAGTGCACAGGGGGCGCAAGGCTATGGCTACACCTTC CAISAQGAQGYGYTF
. TRBJ2-2 TRBV7-3 . 14 TGTGCCAGCAGCGTGCAGGGTTTCACCGGGGAGCTGTTTTTT CASSVQGFTGELFF
. TRBJ2-5 TRBV7-9 . 14 TGTGCCAGCAGCTTACAACGGGACCAAGAGACCCAGTACTTC CASSLQRDQETQYF
. TRBJ2-1 TRBV4-1 . 13 TGCGCCAGCAGCGCGGGGAGCTACAATGAGCAGTTCTTC CASSAGSYNEQFF
. TRBJ1-6 TRBV27 . 14 TGTGCCAGCAGTTTATCTCCAGGAAATTCACCCCTCCACTTT CASSLSPGNSPLHF
TRBD2 TRBJ2-1 TRBV11-3 . 16 TGTGCCAGCAGCCCGGCGGCTAGCGGGAGTATAAATGAGCAGTTCTTC CASSPAASGSINEQFF
. TRBJ1-2 TRBV5-1 . 11 TGCGCCAGCAGCTTGGCAGGTGACTACACCTTC CASSLAGDYTF